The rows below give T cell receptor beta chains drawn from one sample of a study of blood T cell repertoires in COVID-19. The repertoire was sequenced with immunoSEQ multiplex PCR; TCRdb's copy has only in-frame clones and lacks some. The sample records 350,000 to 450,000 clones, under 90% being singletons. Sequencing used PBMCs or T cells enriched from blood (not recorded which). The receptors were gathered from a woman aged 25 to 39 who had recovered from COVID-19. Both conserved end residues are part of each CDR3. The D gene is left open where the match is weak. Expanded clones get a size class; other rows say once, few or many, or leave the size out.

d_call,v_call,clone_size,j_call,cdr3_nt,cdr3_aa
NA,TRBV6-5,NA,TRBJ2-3,TGTGCCAGCAAGGGGGGGCCGACCCAGTATTTT,CASKGGPTQYF
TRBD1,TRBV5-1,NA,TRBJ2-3,TGCGCCAGCAGCCCGGGACAGGGCCTCACAGATACGCAGTATTTT,CASSPGQGLTDTQYF
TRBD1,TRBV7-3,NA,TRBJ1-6,TGTGCCAGCAGCTTGGACAGGGGTTACTCACCCCTCCACTTT,CASSLDRGYSPLHF
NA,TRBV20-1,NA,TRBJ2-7,TGCAGTGCTAGATTGGCTGAGCAGTACTTC,CSARLAEQYF
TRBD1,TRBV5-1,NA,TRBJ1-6,TGCGCCAGCAGCCCCAGGGGGGAGAATTCACCCCTCCACTTT,CASSPRGENSPLHF
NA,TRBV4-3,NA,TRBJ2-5,TGCGCCAGCAGCCAAAGCCGACAAGAGACCCAGTACTTC,CASSQSRQETQYF
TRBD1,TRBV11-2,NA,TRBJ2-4,TGTGCCAGCAGCCCACCGACAGGGGGCGTCGAAAACATTCAGTACTTC,CASSPPTGGVENIQYF
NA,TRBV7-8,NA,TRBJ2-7,TGTGCCAGCAGCTTAGAGTCGGACAGATCGTCCTACGAGCAGTACTTC,CASSLESDRSSYEQYF
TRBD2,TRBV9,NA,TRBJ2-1,TGTGCCAGCAGCGTAGGCATAGCGGGCGACGATAATGAGCAGTTCTTC,CASSVGIAGDDNEQFF
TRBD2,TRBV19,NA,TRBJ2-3,TGTGCCAGTAGTATGGGTAGCGGGGGGTTAACAGATACGCAGTATTTT,CASSMGSGGLTDTQYF
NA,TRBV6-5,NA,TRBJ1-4,TGTGCCAGCAGGCCCGGGACACCTGGTGAAAAACTGTTTTTT,CASRPGTPGEKLFF
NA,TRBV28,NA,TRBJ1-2,TGTGCCAGCGCTCAGGACAGCGACTATGGCTACACCTTC,CASAQDSDYGYTF
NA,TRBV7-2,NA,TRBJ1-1,TGTGCCAGCAGCTTAGATAGTTCAGGGATGGGCACTGAAGCTTTCTTT,CASSLDSSGMGTEAFF
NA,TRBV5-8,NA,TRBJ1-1,TGTGCCAGCAGCTTGGAACTACAGGGCGGGTGGAACACTGAAGCTTTCTTT,CASSLELQGGWNTEAFF
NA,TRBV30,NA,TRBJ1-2,TGTGCCTGGAGTACGCCTCGGGGCTACACCTTC,CAWSTPRGYTF
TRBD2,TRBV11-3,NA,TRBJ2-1,TGTGCCAGCAGCGATCGACTAGCGGCCACCTACAATGAGCAGTTCTTC,CASSDRLAATYNEQFF
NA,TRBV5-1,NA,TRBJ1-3,TGCGCCAGCAGCTTTTCGGCAGGGGGAAACACCATATATTTT,CASSFSAGGNTIYF
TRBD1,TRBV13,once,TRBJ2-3,TGTGCCAGCAGCCTCTTAGACAGGGGAAAAGGGAGAGATACGCAGTATTTT,CASSLLDRGKGRDTQYF
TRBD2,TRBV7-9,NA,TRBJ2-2,TGTGCCAGCAGCCCCCACGGGGGGGGCGGGAACACCGGGGAGCTGTTTTTT,CASSPHGGGGNTGELFF
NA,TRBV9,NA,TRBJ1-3,TGTGCCAGCAGCGGGCCTAACGGGGACACCATATATTTT,CASSGPNGDTIYF
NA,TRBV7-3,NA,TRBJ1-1,TGTGCCAGCAGCTTAGATGAGTACACTGAAGCTTTCTTT,CASSLDEYTEAFF
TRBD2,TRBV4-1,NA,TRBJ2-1,TGCGCCAGCAGCCAAGCCCGGACTAGCGGGAGGGCCGGTAATGAGCAGTTCTTC,CASSQARTSGRAGNEQFF
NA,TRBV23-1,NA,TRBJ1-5,TGCGCCAGCAGTCAATCGAGGTCGGCGGGCTCCAATCAGCCCCAGCATTTT,CASSQSRSAGSNQPQHF
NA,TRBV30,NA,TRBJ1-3,TGTGCCTGGAGTGTGGGACTCGACAGCCAGATCTCTGGAAACACCATATATTTT,CAWSVGLDSQISGNTIYF
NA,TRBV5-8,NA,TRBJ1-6,TGTGCCAGCAAGACCAGGGCGAATTCACCCCTCCACTTT,CASKTRANSPLHF
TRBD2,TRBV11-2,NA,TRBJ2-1,TGTGCCAGCAGCCTTACTAGCGGGAAGTACAATGAGCAGTTCTTC,CASSLTSGKYNEQFF
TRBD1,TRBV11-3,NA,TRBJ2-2,TGTGCCAGCAGCTTAGACAGGGGGCCAGAAAACACCGGGGAGCTGTTTTTT,CASSLDRGPENTGELFF
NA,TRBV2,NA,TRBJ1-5,TGTGCCAGCACCTACGGACAAAGCAATCAGCCCCAGCATTTT,CASTYGQSNQPQHF
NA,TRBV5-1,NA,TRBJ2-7,TGCGCCAGCAGCCCGGTGCGACTTGACGAGCAGTACTTC,CASSPVRLDEQYF
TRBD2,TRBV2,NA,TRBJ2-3,TGTGCCAGCAGTGGCAGACTAGCGGGGGCCACCTATAGCACAGATACGCAGTATTTT,CASSGRLAGATYSTDTQYF
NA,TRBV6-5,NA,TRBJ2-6,TGTGCCAGCACTCAGGGCGCTGGGGCCAACGTCCTGACTTTC,CASTQGAGANVLTF
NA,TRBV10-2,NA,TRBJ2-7,TGCGCCAGCAGTGAGTCGGGTCGACAGGACGAGCAGTACTTC,CASSESGRQDEQYF
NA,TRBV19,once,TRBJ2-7,TGTGCCAGTAGTATAGGGACAGTGCAATTCTACGAGCAGTACTTC,CASSIGTVQFYEQYF
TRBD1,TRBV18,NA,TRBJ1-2,TGTGCCAGCTCACCTCCCGGGACAGGGGGCAACTATGGCTACACCTTC,CASSPPGTGGNYGYTF
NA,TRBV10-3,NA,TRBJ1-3,TGTGCCATCAGGAGGACTGAGACTGGAAACACCATATATTTT,CAIRRTETGNTIYF
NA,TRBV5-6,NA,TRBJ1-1,TGTGCCAGCAGCTTTTACTTCCGGGCTGAAGCTTTCTTT,CASSFYFRAEAFF
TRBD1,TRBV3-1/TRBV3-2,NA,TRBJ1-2,TGTGCCAGCAGCCAAGCCTGGACAGGGGCTAACTATGGCTACACCTTC,CASSQAWTGANYGYTF
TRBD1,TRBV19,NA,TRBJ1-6,TGTGCCAGTAGCCCAACCGCGATCACAGGGGGCTGGTATAATTCACCCCTCCACTTT,CASSPTAITGGWYNSPLHF
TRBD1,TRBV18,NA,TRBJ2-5,TGTGCCAGCTCACCAAGGACAGGGGCGGAAGAGACCCAGTACTTC,CASSPRTGAEETQYF
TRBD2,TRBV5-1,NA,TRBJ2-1,TGCGCCAGCAGCTTAAGCGGTAGCGGGGCCTACAATGAGCAGTTCTTC,CASSLSGSGAYNEQFF
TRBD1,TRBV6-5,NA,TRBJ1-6,TGTGCCAGCCATGGGACAGCTAATTCACCCCTCCACTTT,CASHGTANSPLHF
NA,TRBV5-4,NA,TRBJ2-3,TGTGCCAGCAGGGGTCTGGCGGAACCTAGCACAGATACGCAGTATTTT,CASRGLAEPSTDTQYF
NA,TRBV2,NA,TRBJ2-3,TGTGCCAGCAGTGGGGCCTACTCAGATACGCAGTATTTT,CASSGAYSDTQYF
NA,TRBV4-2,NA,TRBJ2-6,TGTGCCAGCAGCCAACAGGGCCCCGGGGCCAACGTCCTGACTTTC,CASSQQGPGANVLTF
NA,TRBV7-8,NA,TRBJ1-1,TGTGCCAGCAGCTGGGCAGGGTTAACTGAAGCTTTCTTT,CASSWAGLTEAFF
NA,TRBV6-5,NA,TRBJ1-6,TGTGCCGCTGGGGGGGGAAATTCACCCCTCCACTTT,CAAGGGNSPLHF
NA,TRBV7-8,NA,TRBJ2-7,TGTGCCAGCAGCCCGCAACTCGCCGCCACCTACGAGCAGTACTTC,CASSPQLAATYEQYF
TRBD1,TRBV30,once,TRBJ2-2,TGTGCCTCAACCGACAGGGGAGCCACCGGGGAGCTGTTTTTT,CASTDRGATGELFF